This TCR beta chain emerged from a study of blood T cell repertoires in COVID-19. About the study: Researchers got acute and convalescent COVID-19 samples from the United States, Italy and Spain. PBMCs, B-cell-depleted T cells, or T cells were the source of the cDNA or gDNA that made up the material.

The CDR3 contains 13 residues. The J segment lost 13 bases and the V segment lost 5 bases, leaving 13 bases of the junction unmatched. Looked up from germline, CDR1 is SGHNT and CDR2 is YENEEA. Assay: immunoSEQ multiplex PCR; the TCRdb copy retains only in-frame clones and omits some. The sample lists about 79,000 clones, around 88% occurring once. This receptor was identified in a man between 65 and 80 years old with active or convalescent COVID-19. Sequenced: peripheral blood. The rearrangement uses TRBV11-3 and TRBJ2-5, with TRBD1 matching 7 bases. In DNA, the CDR3 is TGTGCCAGCAGCCCAGGACAGGTTCGGGTAAGGTACTTC. Translated, it gives CASSPGQVRVRYF.